These T cell receptor beta chains were read from a single sample in a study of shared clonotypes between healthy human individuals. Assay used: immunoSEQ multiplex PCR; TCRdb lists only in-frame clones, some missing. In the table there are roughly 1.4 million clones, approximately 98.5% of which are singletons. The sequencing input was naive CD4+ T cells sorted from blood. The receptors come from a man under 40 in good health. Each CDR3 is given with its conserved first and last residue. Each record gives: V gene, clone size, D gene, J gene, CDR3 protein, CDR3 DNA. A D gene is named only where the DNA matches it firmly. Clone size is given for some rows only: seen once, a few or many times, or a class if the clone is expanded.

V: TRBV5-5; size: .; D: .; J: TRBJ1-4; CDR3: CASSLQPTNEKLFF; DNA: TGTGCCAGCAGCCTGCAGCCAACTAATGAAAAACTGTTTTTT
V: TRBV5-1; size: .; D: TRBD1; J: TRBJ2-2; CDR3: CASSPDRATGELFF; DNA: TGCGCCAGCAGCCCCGACAGGGCCACCGGGGAGCTGTTTTTT
V: TRBV29-1; size: .; D: .; J: TRBJ1-1; CDR3: CSVGPGPRGTEAFF; DNA: TGCAGCGTTGGGCCCGGCCCACGCGGCACTGAAGCTTTCTTT
V: TRBV5-1; size: .; D: .; J: TRBJ2-7; CDR3: CASSLVGGYEQYF; DNA: TGCGCCAGCAGCTTGGTTGGGGGCTACGAGCAGTACTTC
V: TRBV11-2; size: .; D: .; J: TRBJ1-4; CDR3: CASSQLSLKTALHEKLFF; DNA: TGTGCCAGCAGCCAGCTAAGCCTCAAGACAGCGCTACATGAAAAACTGTTTTTT
V: TRBV28; size: .; D: TRBD1; J: TRBJ1-5; CDR3: CASSPRGEGENQPQHF; DNA: TGTGCCAGCAGCCCCAGGGGGGAAGGGGAGAATCAGCCCCAGCATTTT
V: TRBV11-2; size: .; D: TRBD2; J: TRBJ2-3; CDR3: CASSLVLAGSDTQYF; DNA: TGTGCCAGCAGCTTAGTCCTAGCGGGATCAGATACGCAGTATTTT
V: TRBV6-1; size: .; D: .; J: TRBJ1-1; CDR3: CASSERQRAVMNTEAFF; DNA: TGTGCCAGCAGTGAGCGACAGAGAGCAGTCATGAACACTGAAGCTTTCTTT
V: TRBV5-1; size: .; D: .; J: TRBJ2-7; CDR3: CASSTLDGSDEQYF; DNA: TGCGCCAGCAGCACCCTGGACGGTTCTGACGAGCAGTACTTC
V: TRBV5-5; size: .; D: .; J: TRBJ2-6; CDR3: CASSLVGGESGANVLTF; DNA: TGTGCCAGCAGCTTGGTCGGGGGAGAGTCTGGGGCCAACGTCCTGACTTTC
V: TRBV6-6; size: .; D: .; J: TRBJ1-5; CDR3: CASRVLDGQPQHF; DNA: TGTGCCAGCAGGGTACTCGACGGTCAGCCCCAGCATTTT
V: TRBV5-5; size: .; D: .; J: TRBJ1-2; CDR3: CASSLGGGINYGYTF; DNA: TGTGCCAGCAGCTTGGGAGGGGGAATTAACTATGGCTACACCTTC
V: TRBV9; size: .; D: .; J: TRBJ1-2; CDR3: CASSVAGLYGYTF; DNA: TGTGCCAGCAGCGTAGCGGGGCTATATGGCTACACCTTC
V: TRBV5-3; size: .; D: .; J: TRBJ1-5; CDR3: CARSSGRVGQPQHF; DNA: TGTGCCAGAAGCTCAGGACGAGTAGGTCAGCCCCAGCATTTT
V: TRBV14; size: .; D: .; J: TRBJ2-3; CDR3: CASSLMGGITTQYF; DNA: TGTGCCAGCAGCCTAATGGGGGGAATCACAACGCAGTATTTT
V: TRBV10-3; size: .; D: .; J: TRBJ1-2; CDR3: CAIRQDDGYGYTF; DNA: TGTGCCATCAGACAGGATGATGGCTATGGCTACACCTTC
V: TRBV30; size: .; D: TRBD1; J: TRBJ2-5; CDR3: CAWRDQGQQETQYF; DNA: TGTGCCTGGAGAGACCAGGGACAGCAAGAGACCCAGTACTTC
V: TRBV18; size: once; D: TRBD2; J: TRBJ2-1; CDR3: CASSPLGGSDEQFF; DNA: TGTGCCAGCTCACCCCTGGGCGGGAGTGATGAGCAGTTCTTC
V: TRBV4-3; size: .; D: .; J: TRBJ2-7; CDR3: CASSQGAREAYEQYF; DNA: TGCGCCAGCAGCCAAGGGGCCAGGGAAGCCTACGAGCAGTACTTC
V: TRBV4-2; size: .; D: .; J: TRBJ2-1; CDR3: CASSIMKEPHEQFF; DNA: TGTGCCAGCTCCATAATGAAGGAACCCCATGAGCAGTTCTTC
V: TRBV28; size: .; D: .; J: TRBJ2-1; CDR3: CASSLTYNEQFF; DNA: TGTGCCAGCAGTTTAACCTACAATGAGCAGTTCTTC
V: TRBV18; size: .; D: .; J: TRBJ2-7; CDR3: CASSPMDYLAGEQYF; DNA: TGTGCCAGCTCACCGATGGACTACCTCGCCGGGGAGCAGTACTTC
V: TRBV7-8; size: once; D: .; J: TRBJ2-7; CDR3: CASSLLPRTAYEQYF; DNA: TGTGCCAGCAGCTTATTACCGAGGACAGCCTACGAGCAGTACTTC
V: TRBV29-1; size: .; D: TRBD1; J: TRBJ1-1; CDR3: CSVKPLRGGEAFF; DNA: TGCAGCGTTAAGCCCCTCAGGGGGGGTGAAGCTTTCTTT
V: TRBV10-1; size: once; D: TRBD2; J: TRBJ2-2; CDR3: CASSARLAGGIGELFF; DNA: TGCGCCAGCAGTGCGCGACTAGCGGGAGGTATCGGGGAGCTGTTTTTT
V: TRBV5-1; size: .; D: .; J: TRBJ2-1; CDR3: CASSSKGLMDRKRINEQFF; DNA: TGCGCCAGCAGCTCTAAGGGCTTGATGGACAGAAAGCGAATCAATGAGCAGTTCTTC
V: TRBV10-3; size: .; D: TRBD1; J: TRBJ1-2; CDR3: CAVSTGDGYTF; DNA: TGTGCCGTCTCGACAGGGGACGGCTACACCTTC